This T cell receptor (beta chain) was recovered during a study of cytomegalovirus exposure and HLA in healthy donors. Study-level background: Unique TCRs from HLA-typed donors, 70 million to 100 million of them, were held in an early data release. Most genotyped donors, over 70% of 398, had Caucasian-associated genetic ancestry. Study results and limitations: Rarity held for most TCR sequences, but there were some public TCRs that occurred in many donors.

The PCR was carried out with 60 Vbeta primers and 13 Jbeta primers. Clones were read by immunoSEQ multiplex PCR, and TCRdb kept only the in-frame ones, dropping some. Of about 160,000 clones listed, around four fifths were seen once; the top ten hold about 1.3%. Notes on this clone: Its antigen remains unknown.

V gave up 2 bases and J gave up 1 base; unmatched junction bases: 4. The V gene's germline CDR1 is SGHVS and CDR2 FNYEAQ. The CDR3 totals 15 residues. This chain uses TRBV7-6 with TRBJ2-5, with TRBD1 matching 7 bases. This clonotype was sampled from a man aged 25-40 years in good health and CMV-seronegative. Sequencing used PBMCs. CDR3 sequence: CASSLQYRGQETQYF. CDR3 DNA sequence: TGTGCCAGCAGCTTACAGTACAGGGGCCAAGAGACCCAGTACTTC.